A selection of T cell receptor beta chains follows, all from one sample in a study of sequential checkpoint blockade in melanoma. The data were produced by immunoSEQ multiplex PCR, yet TCRdb's version contains in-frame clones alone and is incomplete. Among roughly 1,900 clones listed, 51% were seen once. The sequencing here drew on CD8+ T cells sorted from blood (inferred from file names), taken from a patient given nivolumab and ipilimumab in sequence. These receptor sequences come from a human patient with melanoma. Some clones in this sample may be carry-over from other donors' samples. Both conserved end residues are part of each CDR3. A D gene is named only where the DNA matches it firmly. Rows give clone size only sometimes, using once, few, many, or a class for an expanded clone.

abundance: .
d_gene: .
v_gene: TRBV5-4
j_gene: TRBJ2-1
CDR3aa: CASSLGANEQFF
CDR3nt: TGTGCCAGCAGCTTGGGCGCTAATGAGCAGTTCTTC

abundance: once
d_gene: .
v_gene: TRBV6-5
j_gene: TRBJ2-7
CDR3aa: CASSYSGGVSEQYF
CDR3nt: TGTGCCAGCAGTTACTCGGGCGGGGTAAGCGAGCAGTACTTC

abundance: .
d_gene: TRBD1
v_gene: TRBV4-1
j_gene: TRBJ1-2
CDR3aa: CASSPPSGGNYGYTF
CDR3nt: TGCGCCAGCAGCCCCCCGTCAGGGGGTAACTATGGCTACACCTTC

abundance: .
d_gene: TRBD1
v_gene: TRBV2
j_gene: TRBJ1-5
CDR3aa: CASSGGRDRGFQPQHF
CDR3nt: TGTGCCAGCAGTGGGGGGCGGGACAGGGGGTTTCAGCCCCAGCATTTT

abundance: .
d_gene: .
v_gene: TRBV7-9
j_gene: TRBJ2-3
CDR3aa: CASSLVGALDTQYF
CDR3nt: TGTGCCAGCAGCTTAGTGGGGGCCCTAGATACGCAGTATTTT

abundance: .
d_gene: TRBD1
v_gene: TRBV27
j_gene: TRBJ2-7
CDR3aa: CASSTWDRANGEQYF
CDR3nt: TGTGCCAGCAGTACTTGGGACAGGGCAAACGGGGAGCAGTACTTC

abundance: .
d_gene: TRBD1
v_gene: TRBV27
j_gene: TRBJ2-5
CDR3aa: CASSLWQGAGETQYF
CDR3nt: TGTGCCAGCAGTTTATGGCAGGGGGCCGGGGAGACCCAGTACTTC

abundance: .
d_gene: .
v_gene: TRBV19
j_gene: TRBJ1-1
CDR3aa: CASSIDGASMTEAFF
CDR3nt: TGTGCCAGTAGTATAGATGGGGCCTCGATGACTGAAGCTTTCTTT

abundance: .
d_gene: TRBD2
v_gene: TRBV6-4
j_gene: TRBJ2-1
CDR3aa: CASSDSFTSGLFNEQFF
CDR3nt: TGTGCCAGCAGTGACTCCTTTACTAGCGGGCTTTTCAATGAGCAGTTCTTC

abundance: few
d_gene: TRBD1
v_gene: TRBV6-6
j_gene: TRBJ1-2
CDR3aa: CASSPQTGAAYGYTF
CDR3nt: TGTGCCAGCAGTCCCCAGACAGGGGCGGCCTATGGCTACACCTTC

abundance: .
d_gene: TRBD1
v_gene: TRBV19
j_gene: TRBJ1-1
CDR3aa: CASIPGQGNTEAFF
CDR3nt: TGTGCCAGTATTCCGGGACAGGGGAACACTGAAGCTTTCTTT

abundance: .
d_gene: TRBD1
v_gene: TRBV5-6
j_gene: TRBJ1-5
CDR3aa: CASSPGTGGGQPQHF
CDR3nt: TGTGCCAGCAGCCCAGGGACAGGGGGCGGTCAGCCCCAGCATTTT

abundance: few
d_gene: TRBD1
v_gene: TRBV27
j_gene: TRBJ1-1
CDR3aa: CASSAATGEITEAFF
CDR3nt: TGTGCCAGCAGTGCCGCGACAGGGGAGATAACTGAAGCTTTCTTT

abundance: .
d_gene: .
v_gene: TRBV13
j_gene: TRBJ2-1
CDR3aa: CASSRRENEQFF
CDR3nt: TGTGCCAGCAGCCGTAGGGAGAATGAGCAGTTCTTC

abundance: .
d_gene: TRBD1
v_gene: TRBV4-1
j_gene: TRBJ2-1
CDR3aa: CASSQVNRGSNNEQFF
CDR3nt: TGCGCCAGCAGCCAAGTCAACAGGGGATCGAACAATGAGCAGTTCTTC

abundance: .
d_gene: TRBD2
v_gene: TRBV6-5
j_gene: TRBJ2-7
CDR3aa: CASSHGGAGYEQYF
CDR3nt: TGTGCCAGCAGCCACGGGGGGGCCGGGTACGAGCAGTACTTC

abundance: few
d_gene: .
v_gene: TRBV18
j_gene: TRBJ1-1
CDR3aa: CASSPAGRNTEAFF
CDR3nt: TGTGCCAGCTCACCAGCGGGTCGGAACACTGAAGCTTTCTTT

abundance: .
d_gene: .
v_gene: TRBV19
j_gene: TRBJ1-1
CDR3aa: CASSMTGRTEAFF
CDR3nt: TGTGCCAGTAGTATGACGGGAAGGACTGAAGCTTTCTTT

abundance: .
d_gene: .
v_gene: TRBV7-6
j_gene: TRBJ1-5
CDR3aa: CASRPNGTLPQHF
CDR3nt: TGTGCCAGCAGACCTAATGGGACACTGCCCCAGCATTTT

abundance: few
d_gene: TRBD1
v_gene: TRBV7-9
j_gene: TRBJ1-1
CDR3aa: CASSPTGENTEAFF
CDR3nt: TGTGCCAGCAGCCCGACAGGGGAGAACACTGAAGCTTTCTTT

abundance: .
d_gene: .
v_gene: TRBV6-5
j_gene: TRBJ1-1
CDR3aa: CASTKREGWEAFF
CDR3nt: TGTGCCAGCACCAAACGGGAGGGCTGGGAAGCTTTCTTT

abundance: .
d_gene: .
v_gene: TRBV2
j_gene: TRBJ2-7
CDR3aa: CASSDEAGGNYEQYF
CDR3nt: TGTGCCAGCAGTGACGAGGCCGGTGGAAACTACGAGCAGTACTTC

abundance: medium-sized
d_gene: .
v_gene: TRBV7-9
j_gene: TRBJ1-6
CDR3aa: CASSSTEAGDSPLHF
CDR3nt: TGTGCCAGCAGCTCCACCGAGGCCGGGGATTCACCCCTCCACTTT

abundance: medium-sized
d_gene: TRBD1
v_gene: TRBV19
j_gene: TRBJ2-7
CDR3aa: CASSVGPGQGAYEQYF
CDR3nt: TGTGCCAGTAGTGTCGGGCCGGGACAGGGGGCCTACGAGCAGTACTTC

abundance: few
d_gene: TRBD2
v_gene: TRBV7-2
j_gene: TRBJ2-7
CDR3aa: CASSPLTTSESYEQYF
CDR3nt: TGTGCCAGCAGTCCCCTTACGACTAGCGAGTCCTACGAGCAGTACTTC

abundance: few
d_gene: TRBD1
v_gene: TRBV6-5
j_gene: TRBJ1-6
CDR3aa: CASSYRGQGRSPLHF
CDR3nt: TGTGCCAGCAGTTACCGGGGACAGGGGAGATCACCCCTCCACTTT

abundance: .
d_gene: .
v_gene: TRBV15
j_gene: TRBJ2-1
CDR3aa: CATGDTPGTEQFF
CDR3nt: TGTGCCACGGGAGACACGCCGGGCACTGAGCAGTTCTTC

abundance: few
d_gene: TRBD2
v_gene: TRBV7-8
j_gene: TRBJ2-2
CDR3aa: CASSDLRTSLDGELFF
CDR3nt: TGTGCCAGCAGTGACCTAAGGACTAGCCTGGACGGGGAGCTGTTTTTT

abundance: .
d_gene: TRBD1
v_gene: TRBV27
j_gene: TRBJ1-5
CDR3aa: CASSSMTGGGGGNQPQHF
CDR3nt: TGTGCCAGCAGTTCCATGACAGGGGGTGGGGGGGGCAATCAGCCCCAGCATTTT

abundance: .
d_gene: .
v_gene: TRBV9
j_gene: TRBJ2-5
CDR3aa: CASSVGGREQETQYF
CDR3nt: TGTGCCAGCAGCGTAGGGGGCAGGGAACAAGAGACCCAGTACTTC

abundance: .
d_gene: .
v_gene: TRBV25-1
j_gene: TRBJ2-1
CDR3aa: CASSEYRDSPINEQFF
CDR3nt: TGTGCCAGCAGTGAATATCGAGACAGCCCTATCAATGAGCAGTTCTTC

abundance: few
d_gene: .
v_gene: TRBV2
j_gene: TRBJ1-1
CDR3aa: CASTGGRLDTEAFF
CDR3nt: TGTGCCAGCACGGGCGGGCGCTTGGACACTGAAGCTTTCTTT

abundance: few
d_gene: .
v_gene: TRBV7-9
j_gene: TRBJ1-2
CDR3aa: CASSLARPGVKGYTF
CDR3nt: TGTGCCAGCAGCTTAGCGCGGCCCGGGGTAAAGGGCTACACCTTC

abundance: .
d_gene: .
v_gene: TRBV15
j_gene: TRBJ1-3
CDR3aa: CATTGNGNTIYF
CDR3nt: TGTGCCACCACAGGAAATGGAAACACCATATATTTT

abundance: .
d_gene: .
v_gene: TRBV4-1
j_gene: TRBJ2-7
CDR3aa: CASSQDPGSYEQYF
CDR3nt: TGCGCCAGCAGCCAAGACCCGGGCTCCTACGAGCAGTACTTC

abundance: .
d_gene: TRBD2
v_gene: TRBV7-6
j_gene: TRBJ2-3
CDR3aa: CASSPWTSGSPTDTQYF
CDR3nt: TGTGCCAGCAGCCCCTGGACTAGCGGGTCCCCCACAGATACGCAGTATTTT

abundance: few
d_gene: .
v_gene: TRBV25-1
j_gene: TRBJ2-7
CDR3aa: CASSASGTLPERRYF
CDR3nt: TGTGCCAGCAGTGCTTCCGGGACACTACCTGAGCGTCGGTACTTC

abundance: .
d_gene: .
v_gene: TRBV4-1
j_gene: TRBJ1-2
CDR3aa: CASSTGDTLYGYTF
CDR3nt: TGTGCCAGCAGCACCGGGGACACTTTGTATGGCTACACCTTC